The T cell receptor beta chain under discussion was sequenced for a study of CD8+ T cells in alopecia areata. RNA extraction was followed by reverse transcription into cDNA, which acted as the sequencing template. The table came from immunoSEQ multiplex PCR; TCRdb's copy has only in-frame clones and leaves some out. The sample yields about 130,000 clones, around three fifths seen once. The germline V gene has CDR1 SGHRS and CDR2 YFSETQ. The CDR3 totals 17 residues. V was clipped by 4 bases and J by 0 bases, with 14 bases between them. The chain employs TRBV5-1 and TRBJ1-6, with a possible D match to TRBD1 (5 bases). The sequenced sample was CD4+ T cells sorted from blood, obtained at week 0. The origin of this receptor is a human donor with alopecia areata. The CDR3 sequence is CASSPDGRDSYNSPLHF. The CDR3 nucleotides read TGCGCCAGCAGCCCGGACGGCAGGGACTCCTATAATTCACCCCTCCACTTT.